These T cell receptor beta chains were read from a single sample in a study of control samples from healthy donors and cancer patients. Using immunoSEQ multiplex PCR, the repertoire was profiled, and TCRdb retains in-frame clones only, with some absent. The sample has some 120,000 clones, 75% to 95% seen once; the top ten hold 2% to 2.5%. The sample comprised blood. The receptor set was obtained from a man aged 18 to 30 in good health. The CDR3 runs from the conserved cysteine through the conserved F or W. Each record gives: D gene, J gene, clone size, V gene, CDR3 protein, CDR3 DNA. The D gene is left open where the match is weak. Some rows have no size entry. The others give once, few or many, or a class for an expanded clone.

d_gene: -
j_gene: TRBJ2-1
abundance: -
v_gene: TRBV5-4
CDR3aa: CASSPWGLSSSYNEQFF
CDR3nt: TGTGCCAGCAGCCCGTGGGGGCTCTCAAGCTCCTACAATGAGCAGTTCTTC

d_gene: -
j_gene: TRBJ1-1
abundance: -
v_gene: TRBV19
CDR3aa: CASSMSAEAFF
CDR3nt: TGTGCCAGTAGTATGTCGGCTGAAGCTTTCTTT

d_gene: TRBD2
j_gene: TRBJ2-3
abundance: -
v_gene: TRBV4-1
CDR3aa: CASSQVAGAGDTQYF
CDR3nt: TGCGCCAGCAGCCAAGTAGCGGGAGCCGGAGATACGCAGTATTTT

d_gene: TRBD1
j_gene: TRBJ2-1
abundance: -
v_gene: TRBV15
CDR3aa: CATSRDRTWQGVNEQFF
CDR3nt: TGTGCCACCAGCAGAGATAGAACTTGGCAGGGGGTTAATGAGCAGTTCTTC

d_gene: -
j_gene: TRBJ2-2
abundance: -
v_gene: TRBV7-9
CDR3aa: CARTGPANTGELFF
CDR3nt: TGTGCCAGGACAGGACCTGCGAACACCGGGGAGCTGTTTTTT

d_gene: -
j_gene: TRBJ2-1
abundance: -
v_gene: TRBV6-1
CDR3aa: CASSEVGQTNEQFF
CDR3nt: TGTGCCAGCAGTGAAGTCGGACAGACAAATGAGCAGTTCTTC

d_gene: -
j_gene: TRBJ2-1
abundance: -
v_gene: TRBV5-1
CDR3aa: CASSSGTTGYNEQFF
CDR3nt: TGCGCCAGCAGCTCCGGGACGACCGGCTACAATGAGCAGTTCTTC

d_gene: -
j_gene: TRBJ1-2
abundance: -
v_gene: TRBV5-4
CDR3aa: CASSVLETYSYGYTF
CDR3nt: TGTGCCAGCAGCGTACTCGAAACTTACAGCTATGGCTACACCTTC

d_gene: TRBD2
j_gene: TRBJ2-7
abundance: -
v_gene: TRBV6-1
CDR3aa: CASSEFAGGSYEQYF
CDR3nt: TGTGCCAGCAGTGAATTCGCGGGGGGCTCCTACGAGCAGTACTTC

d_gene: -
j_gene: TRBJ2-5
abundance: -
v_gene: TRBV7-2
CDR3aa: CASSRTFGGRGETQYF
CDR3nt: TGTGCCAGCAGCAGAACTTTCGGGGGGCGTGGAGAGACCCAGTACTTC

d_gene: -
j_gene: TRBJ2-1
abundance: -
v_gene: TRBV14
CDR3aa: CASSQVGRSEQFF
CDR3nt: TGTGCCAGCAGCCAAGTGGGTAGAAGTGAGCAGTTCTTC

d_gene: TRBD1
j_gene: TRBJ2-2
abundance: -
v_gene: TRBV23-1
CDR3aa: CASLQGARKNTGELFF
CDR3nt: TGCGCCAGCCTACAGGGGGCGAGGAAAAACACCGGGGAGCTGTTTTTT

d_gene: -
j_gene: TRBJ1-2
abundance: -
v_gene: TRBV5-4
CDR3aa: CASSSGPEGYGYTF
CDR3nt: TGTGCCAGCAGCTCGGGACCTGAAGGCTATGGCTACACCTTC

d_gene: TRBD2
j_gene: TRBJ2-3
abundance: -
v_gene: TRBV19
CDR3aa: CASSSGLAGAVADTQYF
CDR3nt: TGTGCCAGTAGTTCGGGGTTAGCGGGAGCGGTCGCAGATACGCAGTATTTT

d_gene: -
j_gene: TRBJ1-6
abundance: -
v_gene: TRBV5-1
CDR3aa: CASSLATAVNSPLHF
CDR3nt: TGCGCCAGCAGCTTGGCTACAGCGGTTAATTCACCCCTCCACTTT

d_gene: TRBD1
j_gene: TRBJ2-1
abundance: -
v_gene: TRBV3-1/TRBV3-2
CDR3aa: CASSPRTGYEQFF
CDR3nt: TGTGCCAGCAGCCCTAGGACAGGCTATGAGCAGTTCTTC

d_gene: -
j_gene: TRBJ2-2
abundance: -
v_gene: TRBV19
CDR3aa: CASSSVLTGELFF
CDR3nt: TGTGCCAGTTCATCCGTCCTCACCGGGGAGCTGTTTTTT

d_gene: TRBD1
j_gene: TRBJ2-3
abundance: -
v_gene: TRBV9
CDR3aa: CASSADRRTLTDTQYF
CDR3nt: TGTGCCAGCAGCGCGGACAGGCGGACTTTAACAGATACGCAGTATTTT

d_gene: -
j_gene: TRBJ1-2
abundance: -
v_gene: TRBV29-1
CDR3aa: CSASRWDYGYTF
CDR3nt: TGCAGCGCCTCGAGGTGGGACTATGGCTACACCTTC

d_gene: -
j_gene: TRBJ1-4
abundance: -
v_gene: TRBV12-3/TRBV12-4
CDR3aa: CASSLQVEKLFF
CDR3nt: TGTGCCAGCAGTTTGCAGGTTGAAAAACTGTTTTTT

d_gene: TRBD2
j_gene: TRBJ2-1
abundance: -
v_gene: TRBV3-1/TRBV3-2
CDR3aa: CASSPAGVNNEQFF
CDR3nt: TGTGCCAGCAGCCCGGCGGGGGTTAACAATGAGCAGTTCTTC

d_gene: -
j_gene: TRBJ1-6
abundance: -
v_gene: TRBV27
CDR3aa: CASSFEGGGSPLHF
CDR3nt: TGTGCCAGCAGTTTTGAGGGGGGAGGCTCACCCCTCCACTTT

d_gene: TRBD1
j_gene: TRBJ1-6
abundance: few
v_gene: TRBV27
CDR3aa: CASSYRDSSPLHF
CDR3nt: TGTGCCAGCAGTTACCGGGACAGCTCACCCCTCCACTTT

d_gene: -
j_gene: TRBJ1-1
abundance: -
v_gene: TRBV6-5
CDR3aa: CASSELLNTEAFF
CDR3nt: TGTGCCAGCTCAGAACTTCTGAACACTGAAGCTTTCTTT

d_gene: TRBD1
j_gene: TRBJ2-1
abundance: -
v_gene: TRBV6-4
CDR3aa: CASSEGTGGNEQFF
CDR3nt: TGTGCCAGCAGTGAAGGGACAGGGGGCAATGAGCAGTTCTTC

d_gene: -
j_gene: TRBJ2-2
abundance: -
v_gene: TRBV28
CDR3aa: CASSLEGWGANTGELFF
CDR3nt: TGTGCCAGCAGTTTAGAGGGTTGGGGGGCGAACACCGGGGAGCTGTTTTTT

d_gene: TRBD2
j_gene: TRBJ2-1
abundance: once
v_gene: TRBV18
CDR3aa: CASSPGGFPYNEQFF
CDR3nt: TGTGCCAGCTCACCGGGGGGGTTCCCTTACAATGAGCAGTTCTTC

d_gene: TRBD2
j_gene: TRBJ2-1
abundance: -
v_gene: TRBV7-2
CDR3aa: CASSLGTSDNEQFF
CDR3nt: TGTGCCAGCAGCTTAGGGACTAGCGACAATGAGCAGTTCTTC

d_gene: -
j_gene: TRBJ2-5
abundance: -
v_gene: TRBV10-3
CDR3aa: CAPRFWSPQETQYF
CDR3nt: TGTGCCCCCCGATTTTGGTCCCCCCAAGAGACCCAGTACTTC

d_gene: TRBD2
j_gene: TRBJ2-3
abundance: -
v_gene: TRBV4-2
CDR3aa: CASSQEDASGTDTQYF
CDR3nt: TGTGCCAGCAGCCAAGAGGATGCTAGCGGGACAGATACGCAGTATTTT

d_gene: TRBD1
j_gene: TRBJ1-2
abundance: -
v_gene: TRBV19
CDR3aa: CARTQGAEGYTF
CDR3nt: TGTGCCAGAACACAGGGGGCAGAAGGCTACACCTTC

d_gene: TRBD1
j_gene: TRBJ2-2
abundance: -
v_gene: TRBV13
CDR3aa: CASSFGQEYTGELFF
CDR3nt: TGTGCCAGCAGCTTCGGACAGGAATACACCGGGGAGCTGTTTTTT

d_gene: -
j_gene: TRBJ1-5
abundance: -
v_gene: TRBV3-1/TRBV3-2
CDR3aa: CASSHRDDQPQHF
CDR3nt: TGTGCCAGCAGCCACAGGGATGACCAGCCCCAGCATTTT

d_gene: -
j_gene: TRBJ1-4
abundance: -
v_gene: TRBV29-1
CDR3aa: CSVSGTREEKLFF
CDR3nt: TGCAGCGTGTCCGGGACCCGGGAGGAAAAACTGTTTTTT

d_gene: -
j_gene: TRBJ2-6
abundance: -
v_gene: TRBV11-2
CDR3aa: CASSLASHSGANVLTF
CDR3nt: TGTGCCAGCAGCTTAGCCTCACACTCTGGGGCCAACGTCCTGACTTTC

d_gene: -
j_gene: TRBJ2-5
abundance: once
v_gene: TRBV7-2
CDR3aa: CASSLGRETQYF
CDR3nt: TGTGCCAGCAGCTTAGGGCGGGAGACCCAGTACTTC